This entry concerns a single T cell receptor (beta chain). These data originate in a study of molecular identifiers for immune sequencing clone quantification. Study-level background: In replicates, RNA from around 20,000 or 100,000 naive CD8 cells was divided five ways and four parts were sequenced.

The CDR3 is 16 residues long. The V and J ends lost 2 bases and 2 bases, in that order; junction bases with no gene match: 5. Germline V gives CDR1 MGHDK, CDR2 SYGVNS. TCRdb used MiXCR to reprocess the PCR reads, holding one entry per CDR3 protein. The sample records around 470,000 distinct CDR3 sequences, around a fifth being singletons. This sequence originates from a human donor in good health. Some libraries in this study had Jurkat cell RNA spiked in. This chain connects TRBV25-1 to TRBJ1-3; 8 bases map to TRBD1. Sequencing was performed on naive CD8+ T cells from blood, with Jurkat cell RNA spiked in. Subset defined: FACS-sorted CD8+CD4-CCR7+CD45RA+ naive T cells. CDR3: CASSEQGALAGNTIYF. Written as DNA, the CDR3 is TGTGCCAGCAGTGAACAGGGGGCGCTGGCTGGAAACACCATATATTTT.